Listed here is a single T cell receptor beta chain. The clone's antigen remains unknown. The record has no base qualities; no much larger clone is one base away. The source of the sample is a study of T cell changes during pregnancy in multiple sclerosis (dated by TCRdb to the late 2010s). Study-wide context: In women with multiple sclerosis, the researchers looked at how the T cell repertoire shifted as pregnancy progressed.

Receptor libraries were prepared by the immunoSEQ multiplex PCR assay. TCRdb provides this immuneACCESS table in a form limited to in-frame rearrangements. Some clones are lacking; in checked studies, under half of them reflect an unresolved V gene, and why the rest are absent is not known. This sample lists tens of thousands of clones; about 93% were detected once. More than 0.8% of the sample comes from the top ten. This receptor was taken from a female donor with multiple sclerosis, enrolled in a pregnancy study. The sample was peripheral blood, taken in the third trimester of pregnancy.

The CDR3 loop reads CASTEQNYGYTF. The DNA sequence is given as TGTGCCAGCACCGAGCAAAACTATGGCTACACCTTC. The chain is assembled from TRBV28 and TRBJ1-2; the D gene remains uncertain. For CDR1 and CDR2, the germline V gene lists MDHEN and SYDVKM. The CDR3 runs 12 amino acids, cysteine and phenylalanine included. Just the 36-base CDR3 DNA is kept, in frame starting at base 1. Trimming costs V 7 bases and J 2 bases, and their ends lie 8 bases apart.